The count of the clone carrying this T cell receptor (beta chain) is one. The sample originates from a study of OX40 agonist ivuxolimab in advanced cancers. Overall study context: Prior anti-PD-1, anti-PD-L1 or anti-CTLA-4 therapy was allowed; roughly 40% had some.

Trimming pared 4 bases from V and 8 bases from J, leaving 18 bases between. The germline CDR1 and CDR2 sequences are SGDLS and YYNGEE. The CDR3 runs to 15 residues. Clones were sequenced by immunoSEQ multiplex PCR, and TCRdb holds only the in-frame ones, with some missing. The sample gives 40,000 to 45,000 clones, around four fifths of which show up once; approximately 2.4% is in the top ten. This rearrangement joins TRBV9 to TRBJ1-4; tentatively, D is TRBD1 (5 bases). The TCR originated in an adult with an advanced solid tumor such as melanoma, head and neck, liver or kidney cancer. The source material was CD4+ or CD8+ T cells sorted from blood, sampled in a trial of the OX40 agonist ivuxolimab. This CDR3 reads CASSPRAQGDEKLFF. Here the CDR3 DNA reads TGTGCCAGCAGCCCCCGAGCTCAGGGTGACGAAAAACTGTTTTTT.